This entry describes one T cell receptor (beta chain). The data derive from a study of PD-L1 blockade in urothelial cancer. CDR3 length: 15 residues. Germline loops: CDR1 SGHTA, CDR2 FQGNSA. The J segment lost 2 bases and the V segment lost 6 bases, leaving 9 bases of the junction unmatched. The table came from immunoSEQ multiplex PCR; TCRdb's copy has only in-frame clones and leaves some out. The sample includes approximately 50,000 clones, 75% to 85% of them seen just once. Time point of the sample: pretreatment peripheral blood. Patients' cancers were locally advanced or metastatic urothelial carcinomas.

This chain links TRBV7-2 with TRBJ2-5, with 7 bases lining up with TRBD1. This sequence was found in a man aged 45-65 years with urothelial cancer. This material consisted of PBMCs, taken around atezolizumab (anti-PD-L1) treatment. CDR3 loop: CASRATPGQQETQYF. The CDR3 DNA sequence: TGTGCCAGCAGGGCTACACCGGGACAGCAAGAGACCCAGTACTTC.